These T cell receptor beta chains were read from a single sample in a study of technical replicates of blood from several donors. Clones were read by immunoSEQ multiplex PCR, and TCRdb kept only the in-frame ones, dropping some. Of tens of thousands of clones in the sample, nearly 96% were seen once. The sample taken for sequencing was T cells isolated from PBMCs. The receptor set was obtained from a human donor in good health. Both conserved end residues are part of each CDR3. The order of the fields is CDR3 protein, CDR3 DNA, CDR3 length, clone size, J gene, D gene, V gene. A D gene is named only where the DNA matches it firmly. Expanded clones are given a class, and other clones once, few, many or no size at all.

CASSLSHRNEQYF	TGTGCCAGCAGTTTATCGCACAGGAACGAGCAGTACTTC	13	.	TRBJ2-7	.	TRBV27
CASSAGWGGPKTQYF	TGTGCCAGCAGCGCCGGTTGGGGGGGCCCCAAGACCCAGTACTTC	15	.	TRBJ2-5	.	TRBV27
CASSLNRLIPYEQYF	TGTGCCAGCAGTTTAAACAGGTTAATCCCCTACGAGCAGTACTTC	15	.	TRBJ2-7	.	TRBV27
CASSGGGGQTEAFF	TGTGCCAGCAGCGGGGGCGGGGGGCAGACTGAAGCTTTCTTT	14	.	TRBJ1-1	.	TRBV9
CASSPTSGYTF	TGTGCCAGCAGCCCTACGTCTGGCTACACCTTC	11	.	TRBJ1-2	.	TRBV28
CASSLYHDGPGVLYF	TGTGCCAGCAGCTTATACCACGACGGGCCGGGAGTTTTGTACTTC	15	.	TRBJ2-7	.	TRBV7-3
CASSPPAAQETQYF	TGTGCCAGCTCACCACCAGCGGCCCAAGAGACCCAGTACTTC	14	.	TRBJ2-5	.	TRBV18
CASSQPGGSEQYF	TGTGCCAGCAGCCAACCAGGGGGCTCCGAGCAGTACTTC	13	.	TRBJ2-7	TRBD1	TRBV14
CASRPTSGRAMHNEQFF	TGTGCCAGCAGGCCCACTAGCGGGAGGGCCATGCACAATGAGCAGTTCTTC	17	.	TRBJ2-1	TRBD2	TRBV7-8
CASSVSGGVGQPQHF	TGTGCCAGCAGCGTTTCGGGGGGTGTAGGTCAGCCCCAGCATTTT	15	.	TRBJ1-5	.	TRBV9
CASSLTGGGYGYTF	TGTGCCAGCAGTTTAACAGGGGGCGGCTATGGCTACACCTTC	14	.	TRBJ1-2	TRBD1	TRBV27
CASSVSSSYNEQFF	TGTGCCAGCAGCGTGAGTAGCTCCTACAATGAGCAGTTCTTC	14	.	TRBJ2-1	.	TRBV9
CASSLFRLAHETQYF	TGTGCCAGCAGCCTCTTTAGACTAGCCCATGAGACCCAGTACTTC	15	.	TRBJ2-5	TRBD2	TRBV14
CASSLTGTNTEAFF	TGTGCCAGCAGCTTAACCGGGACTAACACTGAAGCTTTCTTT	14	.	TRBJ1-1	.	TRBV7-3
CASSLGRVTEAFF	TGTGCCAGCAGCCTGGGGCGAGTCACTGAAGCTTTCTTT	13	.	TRBJ1-1	.	TRBV11-3
CASGASVYEQYF	TGTGCCAGCGGGGCCTCGGTTTACGAGCAGTACTTC	12	.	TRBJ2-7	.	TRBV27
CASSSIGTGELFF	TGTGCCAGCAGTTCCATCGGTACCGGGGAGCTGTTTTTT	13	.	TRBJ2-2	.	TRBV6-6
CAWRGGVVETQYF	TGTGCCTGGAGGGGCGGGGTGGTAGAGACCCAGTACTTC	13	.	TRBJ2-5	.	TRBV30
CASSLAGLGNTIYF	TGTGCCAGCAGCTTGGCTGGGCTAGGAAACACCATATATTTT	14	.	TRBJ1-3	.	TRBV5-4
CATSDSLATNEKLFF	TGTGCCACCTCGGACAGCCTTGCAACTAATGAAAAACTGTTTTTT	15	.	TRBJ1-4	.	TRBV27
CASSEGLLSIYNEQFF	TGTGCCAGCAGTGAGGGGCTCCTATCAATCTACAATGAGCAGTTCTTC	16	.	TRBJ2-1	.	TRBV2
CASSLQGGETQYF	TGTGCCAGCAGCTTACAGGGTGGAGAGACCCAGTACTTC	13	.	TRBJ2-5	.	TRBV14
CASRQGDGNTIYF	TGTGCCAGCAGACAGGGGGACGGAAACACCATATATTTT	13	.	TRBJ1-3	TRBD1	TRBV7-9
CASGLRLGGIQETQYF	TGTGCTAGTGGCCTCCGGTTGGGAGGCATTCAAGAGACCCAGTACTTC	16	.	TRBJ2-5	.	TRBV12-5
CSARGSLAEQYF	TGCAGCGCTCGCGGGAGTCTGGCCGAGCAGTACTTC	12	.	TRBJ2-7	TRBD2	TRBV29-1
CASRTIGRNTEAFF	TGCGCCAGCAGGACGATTGGGAGAAACACTGAAGCTTTCTTT	14	few	TRBJ1-1	.	TRBV10-2
CASFPGTGPNYGYTF	TGTGCCAGTTTCCCCGGGACAGGGCCTAACTATGGCTACACCTTC	15	.	TRBJ1-2	TRBD1	TRBV19
CASKLDRGGNQPQHF	TGTGCCAGCAAACTGGACAGGGGGGGCAATCAGCCCCAGCATTTT	15	once	TRBJ1-5	TRBD1	TRBV19
CASSAAGGPNEQFF	TGTGCCAGCAGTGCCGCGGGAGGGCCGAATGAGCAGTTCTTC	14	.	TRBJ2-1	TRBD2	TRBV6-1
CASSSSLYGYTF	TGTGCCAGCAGTTCGAGTCTATATGGCTACACCTTC	12	.	TRBJ1-2	.	TRBV27
CASSFKFHTSYEQYF	TGTGCCAGCAGTTTCAAGTTCCACACCTCCTACGAGCAGTACTTC	15	.	TRBJ2-7	.	TRBV27
CASTGGVNQPQHF	TGTGCCAGCACCGGCGGGGTAAATCAGCCCCAGCATTTT	13	once	TRBJ1-5	.	TRBV27
CASSWTGGSNQPQHF	TGTGCCAGCAGTTGGACAGGGGGTAGCAATCAGCCCCAGCATTTT	15	.	TRBJ1-5	TRBD1	TRBV27
CASNQTKTRLAGDPGELFF	TGTGCCAGCAACCAGACTAAGACCAGACTAGCGGGAGACCCCGGGGAGCTGTTTTTT	19	.	TRBJ2-2	.	TRBV21-1
CASGTTETYEQYF	TGTGCCAGCGGTACGACTGAAACCTACGAGCAGTACTTC	13	.	TRBJ2-7	.	TRBV7-9